One and the same sample provided the 25 T cell receptor beta chains below, sequenced in a study of resident and recirculating memory T cells in vitiligo. Using immunoSEQ multiplex PCR, the repertoire was profiled, and TCRdb retains in-frame clones only, with some absent. Seen here are around 70,000 clones, more than 85% observed once, and the top ten hold 4% to 5.5%. The sequenced material came from blood. The receptors originated from a male donor with vitiligo.

V is TRBV7-8 and J is TRBJ1-4; 9 bases are a match to TRBD1. The CDR3 is 16 amino acids. Germline CDR1 reads SGHVS; CDR2 reads FQNEAQ. V lost 0 bases to trimming and J lost 10 bases; unmatched junction nucleotides: 9. The CDR3 region is CASSLASGQGFGKLFF. The CDR3 nucleotides read TGTGCCAGCAGCTTAGCGTCGGGACAGGGATTTGGAAAACTGTTTTTT. Based on the CDR3 plus reference TRBV7-8 and TRBJ1-4, the full variable domain is GAGVSQSPRYKVAKRGQDVALRCDPISGHVSLFWYQQALGQGPEFLTYFQNEAQLDKSGLPSDRFFAERPEGSVSTLKIQRTQQEDSAVYLCASSLASGQGFGKLFFGSGTQLSVL.

V gene TRBV18 combines with J gene TRBJ2-1; D unclear. Between the trimmed V and J ends, which lost 3 bases and 0 bases, there was a span of 6 bases. Germline lookup yields CDR1 KGHSH and CDR2 LQKENI. The CDR3 has 14 amino acids. CDR3 residues: CASSPSDSYNEQFF. The CDR3 DNA reads TGTGCCAGCTCACCGAGTGACTCCTACAATGAGCAGTTCTTC.

The genes are TRBV18 and TRBJ1-1; tentative D call: TRBD1 (6 bases). The CDR3 spans 14 residues. The V gene lost 2 bases and the J gene lost 1 base, with 8 bases spanning the gap. The germline V gene encodes CDR1 KGHSH and CDR2 LQKENI. In DNA, the CDR3 is TGTGCCAGCTCACCAAGGACAGAGAACACTGAAGCTTTCTTT. It specifies CASSPRTENTEAFF.

CDR3 in amino acids: CASSFMDREGNTIYF. The CDR3 DNA follows: TGTGCCAGCAGCTTTATGGACAGGGAAGGAAACACCATATATTTT. This sequence joins TRBV5-4 and TRBJ1-3, with TRBD1 identical over 8 bases. The V gene end was trimmed by 2 bases and the J gene end by 4 bases; junction bases not matched to a gene: 5. Germline loops: CDR1 SGHNT, CDR2 YYREEE (reference sequence). The CDR3 contains 15 residues.

The genes are TRBV19 and TRBJ2-7, with D possibly being TRBD1 (6 bases). The V end lost 5 bases, the J end lost 5 bases, and 10 bases lay between the germline ends. Germline V gene data show CDR1 as LNHDA and CDR2 as SQIVND (reference sequence). The CDR3 has 12 residues. For the CDR3, the DNA is TGTGCCAGTAGTTTCAGGGGCGACGAGCAGTACTTC. Protein product: CASSFRGDEQYF.

The chain carries TRBV10-3 and TRBJ2-7; the match to TRBD1 covers 9 bases. Germline V CDR1 and CDR2: ENHRY, SYGVKD. V lost 0 bases to trimming and J lost 5 bases; unmatched junction nucleotides: 8. The CDR3 length is 16 residues. In nucleotides, the CDR3 is TGTGCCATCAGTGAGTCGTCGGGACAGGGTATCCACGAGCAGTACTTC. Translating gives CAISESSGQGIHEQYF.

The gene calls are TRBV19 and TRBJ1-2, with D possibly being TRBD1 (6 bases). Trimming pared 10 bases from V and 4 bases from J, leaving 13 bases between. The V gene's germline CDR1 is LNHDA and CDR2 SQIVND (reference sequence). There are 12 residues in the CDR3. Here the CDR3 reads CAIATGIYGYTF. The CDR3, as DNA: TGTGCCATAGCGACAGGCATCTATGGCTACACCTTC.

V and J are TRBV2 and TRBJ2-5; 9 positions agree with TRBD1. V was clipped by 6 bases and J by 0 bases; unmatched bases: 8. The germline V gene encodes CDR1 SNHLY and CDR2 FYNNEI. This CDR3 has 16 residues. The CDR3 reads CASRSSGQGYQETQYF. In DNA, the CDR3 is TGTGCCAGCAGGAGTTCAGGACAGGGGTACCAAGAGACCCAGTACTTC. The full variable domain, completed using reference TRBV2 and TRBJ2-5, is EPEVTQTPSHQVTQMGQEVILRCVPISNHLYFYWYRQILGQKVEFLVSFYNNEISEKSEIFDDQFSVERPDGSNFTLKIRSTKLEDSAMYFCASRSSGQGYQETQYFGPGTRLLVL.

The rearrangement links TRBV7-2 to TRBJ1-6, with 9 nucleotides matching TRBD1. V gave up 8 bases and J gave up 14 bases; unmatched junction bases: 16. The CDR3 consists of 15 residues. Germline assignment: CDR1 SGHTA and CDR2 FQGNSA. The CDR3 protein is CASGPTGGIFTALHF. The CDR3 DNA reads as TGTGCCAGCGGACCTACAGGGGGCATTTTCACGGCCCTCCACTTT.

CDR3 bases: TGTGCCAGTAGTATGGGCGGGGGAGACTACTTGGTGACTAACACCGGGGAGCTGTTTTTT. It yields the protein CASSMGGGDYLVTNTGELFF. The rearrangement uses TRBV19 and TRBJ2-2; 7 nucleotides match TRBD2. Losses at the gene ends were 3 bases for V and 2 bases for J; bases not matched to a gene: 18. Germline V gene sequence: CDR1 LNHDA, CDR2 SQIVND (reference sequence). The CDR3 is 20 amino acids. The complete variable domain, with remaining parts taken from reference TRBV19 and TRBJ2-2, reads DGGITQSPKYLFRKEGQNVTLSCEQNLNHDAMYWYRQDPGQGLRLIYYSQIVNDFQKGDIAEGYSVSREKKESFPLTVTSAQKNPTAFYLCASSMGGGDYLVTNTGELFFGEGSRLTVL.

With respect to this clone: One junction end disagrees with the germline gene, perhaps due to a read error. This chain joins TRBV18 and TRBJ2-5; possible D gene TRBD1, 5 bases. The length of the CDR3 is 15 residues. Germline V gives CDR1 KGHSH, CDR2 LQKENI. The DNA of the CDR3 is TGTGCCAGCTCACAAACGACAGAATACCAGGAGACCCAGTACTTC. As protein: CASSQTTEYQETQYF.

The rearrangement uses TRBV7-3 and TRBJ1-2; D is uncertain. The length of the CDR3 is 14 residues. Germline CDR1 and CDR2: SGHTA and FQGTGA. Between the trimmed V and J ends, which lost 0 bases and 6 bases, there was a span of 11 bases. In DNA form, the CDR3 reads TGTGCCAGCAGCTTAACGGGCAGCCTCGATGGCTACACCTTC. This sequence encodes CASSLTGSLDGYTF.

This rearrangement joins TRBV29-1 to TRBJ1-1; tentative D call: TRBD1 (5 bases). Trimming stripped 7 bases from V and 1 base from J, with 10 bases between. CDR1 and CDR2 (germline): SQVTM, ANQGSEA. This CDR3 is 12 amino acids long. The CDR3 DNA is TGCAGCGCACAAACAGGGAACACTGAAGCTTTCTTT. It encodes CSAQTGNTEAFF.

The chain is built from TRBV2 and TRBJ1-5, with D perhaps matching TRBD1 (6 bases). Trimming took 7 bases from V and 3 from J, leaving 10 bases between them. From germline, CDR1 is SNHLY and CDR2 FYNNEI. The CDR3 is made up of 13 amino acids. CDR3 DNA sequence: TGTGCCAGCATTGGACAGTTCAATCAGCCCCAGCATTTT. It yields the protein CASIGQFNQPQHF.

The rearrangement uses TRBV4-3 and TRBJ2-1; 9 nucleotides agree with TRBD2. V was clipped by 5 bases and J by 1 base; unmatched bases: 6. Germline V gene data show CDR1 as LGHNA and CDR2 as YSLEER. This CDR3 region has 16 residues. For the CDR3, the DNA is TGCGCCAGCAGCTTCGCGCGGGGGGGATCCTACAATGAGCAGTTCTTC. Translated: CASSFARGGSYNEQFF.

The chain joins TRBV6-5 to TRBJ1-1, with D possibly being TRBD1 (6 bases). Germline V CDR1 and CDR2: MNHEY, SVGAGI. This CDR3 comprises 14 residues. The V and J ends lost 2 bases and 0 bases respectively, with 7 bases between them. The CDR3 protein is CASSYDRLNTEAFF. The CDR3 DNA reads TGTGCCAGCAGTTACGACAGGTTGAACACTGAAGCTTTCTTT.

The chain links TRBV30 to TRBJ2-1; the D gene is possibly TRBD2 (6 bases). Germline V gene sequence: CDR1 GTSNPN, CDR2 SVGIG (reference sequence). V gave up 2 bases and J gave up 7 bases, with 15 bases separating them. This CDR3 region has 14 residues. This chain's CDR3 is CAWSMGGSWNEQFF. Here the CDR3 DNA reads TGTGCCTGGAGTATGGGGGGAAGTTGGAATGAGCAGTTCTTC.

V is TRBV11-3 and J is TRBJ2-2, with D perhaps TRBD2 (5 bases). CDR1 SGHNT and CDR2 YENEEA come from the germline V gene. Trimming cost V 4 bases and J 0 bases, with 12 bases left between them. This CDR3 spans 16 amino acids. CDR3 sequence (DNA): TGTGCCAGCAGCTCTTCCCGGGGTACGAACACCGGGGAGCTGTTTTTT. This sequence encodes CASSSSRGTNTGELFF.

The chain has TRBV6-1 and TRBJ1-6, with a tentative D call TRBD1 (6 bases). Germline V gene data show CDR1 as MNHNS and CDR2 as SASEGT. CDR3 size: 11 residues. Trimming took off 11 bases at V and 13 bases at J, with 15 bases between the two ends. The CDR3 loop reads CAAHSQGPLHF. CDR3 in DNA: TGTGCCGCGCATTCACAGGGTCCCCTCCACTTT.

CDR3 sequence reads: CASSDSTPGETQYF. The CDR3 region has the DNA TGTGCCAGCAGTGATTCCACCCCCGGAGAGACCCAGTACTTC. This sequence joins TRBV28 and TRBJ2-5; no firm D call. Germline CDR1 MDHEN, CDR2 SYDVKM. The V end was cut by 5 bases, the J end by 4 bases, with 14 bases between. This CDR3 is 14 amino acids long.

This clone was seen just once. This chain links TRBV30 with TRBJ1-6; no clear D. This CDR3 spans 13 amino acids. Germline V gives CDR1 GTSNPN, CDR2 SVGIG (reference sequence). The V gene lost 5 bases and the J gene lost 7 bases, with 12 bases spanning the gap. This CDR3 reads CAWGWPRNSPLHF. The CDR3 DNA reads as TGTGCCTGGGGGTGGCCGAGGAATTCACCCCTCCACTTT.

The genes are TRBV6-6 and TRBJ2-7; the match to TRBD2 covers 11 bases. Trimming at V came to 4 bases and at J to 3 bases, leaving 2 bases not matched to a gene. The CDR3 is made up of 14 amino acids. Germline V gene sequence: CDR1 MNHNY, CDR2 SVGAGI (reference sequence). The CDR3 reads CASSLAGGNYEQYF. The CDR3 DNA reads as TGTGCCAGCAGTTTAGCGGGGGGGAACTACGAGCAGTACTTC.

This clone is a singleton in its sample. The V and J genes are TRBV5-6 and TRBJ1-2; TRBD1 matches 7 bases. V shed 4 bases and J 4 bases; nucleotides not matched to a gene: 10. The germline gives CDR1 SGHDT, CDR2 YYEEEE. This CDR3 region has 15 residues. The CDR3: CASSPQATGTYGYTF. In DNA, the CDR3 is TGTGCCAGCAGCCCGCAGGCGACAGGGACCTATGGCTACACCTTC.

V gene TRBV10-3 combines with J gene TRBJ1-1, with D possibly matching TRBD1 (5 bases). The V gene lost 4 bases and the J gene lost 3 bases, with 9 bases spanning the gap. This CDR3 contains 13 residues. Germline CDR1 is ENHRY and CDR2 is SYGVKD. CDR3 amino acids: CAISAAGHTEAFF. The CDR3 DNA reads TGTGCCATCAGTGCCGCAGGGCACACTGAAGCTTTCTTT.

The J gene is TRBJ2-7, the V gene TRBV5-6; D might be TRBD1 (6 bases). Germline V gene data show CDR1 as SGHDT and CDR2 as YYEEEE. The CDR3 contains 13 residues. The ends were cut back, 4 bases at V and 3 bases at J, with 11 bases in the middle. CDR3 nucleotides: TGTGCCAGCAGCCGGGACACCAGCTACGAGCAGTACTTC. Its protein is CASSRDTSYEQYF. Filled out from reference TRBV5-6 and TRBJ2-7, the complete variable domain reads DAGVTQSPTHLIKTRGQQVTLRCSPKSGHDTVSWYQQALGQGPQFIFQYYEEEERQRGNFPDRFSGHQFPNYSSELNVNALLLGDSALYLCASSRDTSYEQYFGPGTRLTVT.